This entry is about one T cell receptor (beta chain). This entry comes from a study of blood T cell repertoires in COVID-19. This table comes from immunoSEQ multiplex PCR, and its TCRdb copy is limited to in-frame clones, with some not included. The sample has approximately 190,000 clones; roughly 84% are singletons. Sequenced sample: peripheral blood. The origin of this receptor is a woman aged 40 to 55 who had recovered from COVID-19.

In DNA, the CDR3 is TGTGCCAGCAGCCAAGACTCAGGCTTCGGGGGAATTATCTACGAGCAGTACTTC. Its protein is CASSQDSGFGGIIYEQYF. The chain couples TRBV14 to TRBJ2-7; TRBD2 might be the D (6 bases). Trimming left V 0 bases short and J 3 bases short, with 21 bases between. The CDR3 has 18 residues. CDR1 and CDR2 from the germline V gene are SGHDN and FVKESK.